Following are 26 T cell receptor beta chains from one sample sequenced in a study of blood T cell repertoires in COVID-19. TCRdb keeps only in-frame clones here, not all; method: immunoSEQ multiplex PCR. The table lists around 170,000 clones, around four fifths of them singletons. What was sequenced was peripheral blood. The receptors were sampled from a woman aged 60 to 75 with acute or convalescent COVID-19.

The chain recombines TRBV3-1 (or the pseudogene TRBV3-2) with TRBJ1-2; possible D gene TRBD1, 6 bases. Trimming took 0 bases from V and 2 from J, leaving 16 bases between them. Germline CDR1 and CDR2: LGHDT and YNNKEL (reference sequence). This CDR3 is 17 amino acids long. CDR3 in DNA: TGTGCCAGCAGCCAAGATCGGCGGGGGCAGGCGAACTATGGCTACACCTTC. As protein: CASSQDRRGQANYGYTF.

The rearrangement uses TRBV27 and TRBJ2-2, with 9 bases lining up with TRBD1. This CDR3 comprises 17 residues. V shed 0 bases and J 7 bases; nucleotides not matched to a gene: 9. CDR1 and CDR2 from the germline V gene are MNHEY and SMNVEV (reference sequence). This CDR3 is CASSLSIGTGLYGELFF. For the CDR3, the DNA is TGTGCCAGCAGTTTATCCATCGGGACAGGGCTTTACGGGGAGCTGTTTTTT.

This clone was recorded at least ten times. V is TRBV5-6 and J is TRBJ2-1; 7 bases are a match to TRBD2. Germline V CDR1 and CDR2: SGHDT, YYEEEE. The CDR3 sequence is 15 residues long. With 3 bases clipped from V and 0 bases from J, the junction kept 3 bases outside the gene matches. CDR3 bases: TGTGCCAGCAGCTCTAGCGGAAGCTCCTACAATGAGCAGTTCTTC. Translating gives CASSSSGSSYNEQFF.

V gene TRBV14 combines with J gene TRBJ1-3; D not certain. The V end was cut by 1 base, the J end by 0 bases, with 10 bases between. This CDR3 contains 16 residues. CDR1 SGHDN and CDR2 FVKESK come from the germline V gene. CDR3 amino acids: CASSQGGLYSGNTIYF. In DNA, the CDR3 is TGTGCCAGCAGCCAAGGCGGACTGTACTCTGGAAACACCATATATTTT.

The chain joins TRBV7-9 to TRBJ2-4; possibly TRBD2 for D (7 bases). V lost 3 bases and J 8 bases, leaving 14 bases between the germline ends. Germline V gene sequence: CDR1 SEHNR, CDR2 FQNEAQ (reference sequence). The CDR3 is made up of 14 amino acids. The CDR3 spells CASSLGGGADIQYF. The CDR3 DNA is TGTGCCAGCAGCTTGGGAGGGGGTGCCGACATTCAGTACTTC.

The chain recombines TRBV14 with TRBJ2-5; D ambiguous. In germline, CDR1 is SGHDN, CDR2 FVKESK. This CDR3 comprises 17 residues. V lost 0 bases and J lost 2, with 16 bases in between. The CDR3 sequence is CASSQDRGIDRQETQYF. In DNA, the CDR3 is TGTGCCAGCAGCCAAGATCGAGGAATAGATCGGCAAGAGACCCAGTACTTC.

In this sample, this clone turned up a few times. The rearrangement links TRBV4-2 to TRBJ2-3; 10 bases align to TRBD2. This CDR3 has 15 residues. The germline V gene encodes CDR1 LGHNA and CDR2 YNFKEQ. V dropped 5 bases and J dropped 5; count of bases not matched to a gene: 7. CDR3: CASSIQRGGKDTQYF. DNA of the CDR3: TGTGCCAGCAGCATTCAGCGGGGGGGCAAAGATACGCAGTATTTT.

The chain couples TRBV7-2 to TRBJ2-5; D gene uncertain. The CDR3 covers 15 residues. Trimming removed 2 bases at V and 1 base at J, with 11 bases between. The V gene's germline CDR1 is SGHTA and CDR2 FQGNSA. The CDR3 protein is CASSLFSGSQETQYF. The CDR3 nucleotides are TGTGCCAGCAGCTTATTCTCAGGAAGCCAAGAGACCCAGTACTTC.

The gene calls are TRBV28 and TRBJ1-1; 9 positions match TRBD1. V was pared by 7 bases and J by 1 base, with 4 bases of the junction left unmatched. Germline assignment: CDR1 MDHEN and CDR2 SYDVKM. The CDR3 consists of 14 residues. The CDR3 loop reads CASKPGQGNTEAFF. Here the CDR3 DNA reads TGTGCCAGCAAACCGGGACAGGGGAACACTGAAGCTTTCTTT.

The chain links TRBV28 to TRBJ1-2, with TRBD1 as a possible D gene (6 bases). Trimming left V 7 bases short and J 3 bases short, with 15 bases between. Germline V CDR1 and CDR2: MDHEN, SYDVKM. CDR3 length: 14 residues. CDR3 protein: CASNLQGQDYGYTF. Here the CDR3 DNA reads TGTGCCAGCAATCTTCAGGGGCAGGACTATGGCTACACCTTC.

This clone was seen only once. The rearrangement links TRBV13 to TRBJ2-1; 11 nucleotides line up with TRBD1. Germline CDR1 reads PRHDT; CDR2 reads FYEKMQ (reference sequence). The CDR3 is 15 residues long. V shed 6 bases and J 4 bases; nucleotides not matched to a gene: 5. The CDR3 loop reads CASSYRDRGYNEQFF. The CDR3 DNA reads TGTGCCAGCAGTTACCGGGACAGGGGGTACAATGAGCAGTTCTTC.

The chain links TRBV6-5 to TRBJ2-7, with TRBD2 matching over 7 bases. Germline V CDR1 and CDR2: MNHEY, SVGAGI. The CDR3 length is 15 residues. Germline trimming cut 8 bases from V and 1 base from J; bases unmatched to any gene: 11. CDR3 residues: CASLAVLALSYEQYF. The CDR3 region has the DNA TGTGCCAGCCTGGCGGTACTAGCGTTATCCTACGAGCAGTACTTC.

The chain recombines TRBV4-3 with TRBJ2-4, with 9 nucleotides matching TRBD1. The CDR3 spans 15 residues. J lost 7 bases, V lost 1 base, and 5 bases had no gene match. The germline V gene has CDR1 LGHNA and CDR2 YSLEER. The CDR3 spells CASSQAGTGPNIQYF. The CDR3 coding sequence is TGCGCCAGCAGCCAAGCCGGGACAGGGCCTAACATTCAGTACTTC.

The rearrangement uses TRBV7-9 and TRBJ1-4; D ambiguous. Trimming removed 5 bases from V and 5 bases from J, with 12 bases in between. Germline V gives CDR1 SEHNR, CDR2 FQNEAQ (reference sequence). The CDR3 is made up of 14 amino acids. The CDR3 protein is CASSRADGNEKLFF. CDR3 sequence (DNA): TGTGCCAGCAGCCGAGCGGACGGGAATGAAAAACTGTTTTTT.

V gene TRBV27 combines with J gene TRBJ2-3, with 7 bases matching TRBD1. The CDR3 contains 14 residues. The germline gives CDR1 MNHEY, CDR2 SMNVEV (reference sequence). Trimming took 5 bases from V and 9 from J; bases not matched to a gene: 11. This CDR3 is CASSPSLQGRTQYF. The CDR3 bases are TGTGCCAGCAGTCCCAGCCTACAGGGGAGAACGCAGTATTTT.

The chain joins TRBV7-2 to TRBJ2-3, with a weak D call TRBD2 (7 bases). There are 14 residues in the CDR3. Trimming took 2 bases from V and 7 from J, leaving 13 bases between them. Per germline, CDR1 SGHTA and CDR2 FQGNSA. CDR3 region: CASSLLGGLNTQYF. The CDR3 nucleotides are TGTGCCAGCAGCTTATTGGGGGGGCTTAATACGCAGTATTTT.

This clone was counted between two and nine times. As DNA, the CDR3 is TGTGCCAGCAGCTCCTGGGGGAAACTAGCGGGGGAAGTAGATACGCAGTATTTT. This sequence encodes CASSSWGKLAGEVDTQYF. The V and J genes are TRBV7-6 and TRBJ2-3; TRBD2 matches at 11 bases. V shed 4 bases, J shed 5 bases, and the junction held 14 bases outside the gene matches. Germline V gives CDR1 SGHVS, CDR2 FNYEAQ. The length of the CDR3 is 18 residues.

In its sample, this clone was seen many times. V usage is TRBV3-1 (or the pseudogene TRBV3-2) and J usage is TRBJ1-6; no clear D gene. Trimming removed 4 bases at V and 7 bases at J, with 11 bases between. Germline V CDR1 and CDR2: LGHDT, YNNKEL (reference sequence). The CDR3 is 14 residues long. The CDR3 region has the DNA TGTGCCAGCAGCCCAGGTAGTTCAAATTCACCCCTCCACTTT. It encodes CASSPGSSNSPLHF.

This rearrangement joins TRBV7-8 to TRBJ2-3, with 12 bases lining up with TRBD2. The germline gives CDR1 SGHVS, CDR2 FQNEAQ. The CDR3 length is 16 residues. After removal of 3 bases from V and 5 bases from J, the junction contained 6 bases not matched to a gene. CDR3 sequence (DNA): TGTGCCAGCAGCTTCCTAGCGGGGGGGCCAGGAGATACGCAGTATTTT. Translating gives CASSFLAGGPGDTQYF.

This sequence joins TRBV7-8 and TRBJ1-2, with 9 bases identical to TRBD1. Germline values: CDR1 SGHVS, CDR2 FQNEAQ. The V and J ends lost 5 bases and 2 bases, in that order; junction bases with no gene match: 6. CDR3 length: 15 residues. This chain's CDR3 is CASSVRDRVNYGYTF. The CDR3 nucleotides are TGTGCCAGCAGCGTACGGGACAGGGTAAACTATGGCTACACCTTC.

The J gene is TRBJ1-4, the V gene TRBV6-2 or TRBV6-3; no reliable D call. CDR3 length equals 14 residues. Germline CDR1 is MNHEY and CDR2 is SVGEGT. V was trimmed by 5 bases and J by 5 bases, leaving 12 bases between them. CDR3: CASSTRWQNEKLFF. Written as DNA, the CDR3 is TGTGCCAGCAGTACGAGGTGGCAAAATGAAAAACTGTTTTTT.

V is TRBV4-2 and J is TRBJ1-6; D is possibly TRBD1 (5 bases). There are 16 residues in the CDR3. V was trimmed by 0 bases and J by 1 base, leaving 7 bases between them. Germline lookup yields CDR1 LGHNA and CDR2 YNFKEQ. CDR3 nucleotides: TGTGCCAGCAGCCAAGATCAGGGTTCCTATAATTCACCCCTCCACTTT. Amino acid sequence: CASSQDQGSYNSPLHF.

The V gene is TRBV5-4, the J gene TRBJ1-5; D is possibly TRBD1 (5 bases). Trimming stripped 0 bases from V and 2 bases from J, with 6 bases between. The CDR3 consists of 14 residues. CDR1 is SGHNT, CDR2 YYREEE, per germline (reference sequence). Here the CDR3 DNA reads TGTGCCAGCAGCTTGGAAGGGGGCAATCAGCCCCAGCATTTT. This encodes CASSLEGGNQPQHF. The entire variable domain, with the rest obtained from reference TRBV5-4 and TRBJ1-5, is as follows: ETGVTQSPTHLIKTRGQQVTLRCSSQSGHNTVSWYQQALGQGPQFIFQYYREEENGRGNFPPRFSGLQFPNYSSELNVNALELDDSALYLCASSLEGGNQPQHFGDGTRLSIL.

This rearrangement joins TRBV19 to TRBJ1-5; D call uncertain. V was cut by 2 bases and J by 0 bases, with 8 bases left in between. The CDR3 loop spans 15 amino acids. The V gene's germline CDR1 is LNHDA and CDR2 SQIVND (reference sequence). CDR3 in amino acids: CASSISLFSNQPQHF. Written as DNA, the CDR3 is TGTGCCAGTAGTATATCCCTCTTTAGCAATCAGCCCCAGCATTTT.

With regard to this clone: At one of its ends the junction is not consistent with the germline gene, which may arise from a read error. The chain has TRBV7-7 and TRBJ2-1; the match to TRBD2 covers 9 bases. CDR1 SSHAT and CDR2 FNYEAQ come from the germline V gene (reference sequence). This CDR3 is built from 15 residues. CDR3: CASSPTRGGVDEQFF. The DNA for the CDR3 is TGTGCTAGCAGTCCTACGCGGGGGGGTGTTGATGAGCAGTTCTTC.

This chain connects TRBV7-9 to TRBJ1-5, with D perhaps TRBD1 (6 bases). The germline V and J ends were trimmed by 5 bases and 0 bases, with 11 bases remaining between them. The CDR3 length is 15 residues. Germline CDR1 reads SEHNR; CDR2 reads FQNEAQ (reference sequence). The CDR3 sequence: CASSMTGSSNQPQHF. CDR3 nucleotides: TGTGCCAGCAGCATGACAGGTTCTAGCAATCAGCCCCAGCATTTT.